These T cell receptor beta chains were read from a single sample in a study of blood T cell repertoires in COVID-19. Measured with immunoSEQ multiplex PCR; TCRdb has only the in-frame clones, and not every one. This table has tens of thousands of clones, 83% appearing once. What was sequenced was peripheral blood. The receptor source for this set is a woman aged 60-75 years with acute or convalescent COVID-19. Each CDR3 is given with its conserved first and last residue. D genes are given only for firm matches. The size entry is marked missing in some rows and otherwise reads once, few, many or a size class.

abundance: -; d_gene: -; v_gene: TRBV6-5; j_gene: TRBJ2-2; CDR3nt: TGTGCCAGCAGACAGGGCACGAACACCGGGGAGCTGTTTTTT; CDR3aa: CASRQGTNTGELFF
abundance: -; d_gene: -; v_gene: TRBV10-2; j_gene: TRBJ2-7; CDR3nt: TGCGCCAGCAAGCGGATAACAGCCTCCTACGAGCAGTACTTC; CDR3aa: CASKRITASYEQYF
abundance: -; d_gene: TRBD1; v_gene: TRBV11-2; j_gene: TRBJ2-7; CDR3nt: TGTGCCAGCAGGCAGACCGGGACAGGGTCTTACGAGCAGTACTTC; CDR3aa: CASRQTGTGSYEQYF
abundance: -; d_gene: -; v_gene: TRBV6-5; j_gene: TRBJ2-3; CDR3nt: TGTGCCAGCAGTTACTCGATTGCGGGCACAGATACGCAGTATTTT; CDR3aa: CASSYSIAGTDTQYF
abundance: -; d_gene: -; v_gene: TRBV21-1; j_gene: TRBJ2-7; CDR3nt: TGTGCCAGCAGCCCAGACTACGAGCAGTACTTC; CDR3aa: CASSPDYEQYF
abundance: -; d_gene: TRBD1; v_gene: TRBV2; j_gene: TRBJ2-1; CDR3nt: TGTGCCAGCAGTGAACGGGACAGGGTCAATGAGCAGTTCTTC; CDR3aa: CASSERDRVNEQFF
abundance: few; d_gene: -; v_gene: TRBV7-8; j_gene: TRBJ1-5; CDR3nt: TGTGCCAGCAGCTTAGAGTCAGGGCTAGGACAGCCCCAGCATTTT; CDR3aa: CASSLESGLGQPQHF
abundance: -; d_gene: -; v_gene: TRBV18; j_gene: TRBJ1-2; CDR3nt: TGTGCCAGCTCACCATTAGACAAGGATGGCTACACCTTC; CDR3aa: CASSPLDKDGYTF
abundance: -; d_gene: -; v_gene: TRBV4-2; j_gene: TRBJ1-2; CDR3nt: TGTGCCAGCAGCCAAGATGGGGCAGGGGACTATGGCTACACCTTC; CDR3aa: CASSQDGAGDYGYTF
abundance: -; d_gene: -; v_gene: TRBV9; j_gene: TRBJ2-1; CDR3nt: TGTGCCAGCAGCCCCGGACTCAATGAGCAGTTCTTC; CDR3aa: CASSPGLNEQFF
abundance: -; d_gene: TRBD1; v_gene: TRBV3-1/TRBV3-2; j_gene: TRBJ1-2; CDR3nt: TGTGCCAGCGCGGGGACAGAGTCTAACTATGGCTACACCTTC; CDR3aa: CASAGTESNYGYTF
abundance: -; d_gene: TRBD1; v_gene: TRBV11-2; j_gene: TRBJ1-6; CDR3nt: TGTGCCAGCAGCTCCCAGGGGGTAGGAAGTTCACCCCTCCACTTT; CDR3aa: CASSSQGVGSSPLHF
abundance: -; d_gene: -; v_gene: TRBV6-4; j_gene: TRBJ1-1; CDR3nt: TGTGCCAGCAGTGCGAGGTGGGGCGGCACTGAAGCTTTCTTT; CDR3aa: CASSARWGGTEAFF
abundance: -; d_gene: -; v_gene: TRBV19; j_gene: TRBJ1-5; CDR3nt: TGTGCCAGTAGTAGACGGACATTTGGCAATCAGCCCCAGCATTTT; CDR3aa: CASSRRTFGNQPQHF
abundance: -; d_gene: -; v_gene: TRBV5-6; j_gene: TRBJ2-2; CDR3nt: TGTGCCAGCAGCTTGCAGGGGGGAGCCGGGGAGCTGTTTTTT; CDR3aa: CASSLQGGAGELFF
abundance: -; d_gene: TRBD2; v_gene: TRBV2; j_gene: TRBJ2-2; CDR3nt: TGTGCCAGCAGTGAAGAGGTGCGACTAGCGGGGGTGACCGGGGAGCTGTTTTTT; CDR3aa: CASSEEVRLAGVTGELFF
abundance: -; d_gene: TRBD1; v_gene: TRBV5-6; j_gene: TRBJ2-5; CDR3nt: TGTGCCAGCAGCGGAACGGGACAGTCGGCCTGGGAGACCCAGTACTTC; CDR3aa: CASSGTGQSAWETQYF
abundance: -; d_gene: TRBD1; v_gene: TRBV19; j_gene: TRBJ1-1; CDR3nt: TGTGCCAGTAGTGTGGGACAGGGAAACACTGAAGCTTTCTTT; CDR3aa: CASSVGQGNTEAFF
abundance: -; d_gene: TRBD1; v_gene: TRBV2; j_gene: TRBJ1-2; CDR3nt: TGTGCCAGCAGTGGGACAGGGGGCCGGGGCTACACCTTC; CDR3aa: CASSGTGGRGYTF
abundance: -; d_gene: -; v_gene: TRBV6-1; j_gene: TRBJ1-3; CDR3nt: TGTGCCAGCAGTGATGGGAGCTCTGGAAACACCATATATTTT; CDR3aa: CASSDGSSGNTIYF
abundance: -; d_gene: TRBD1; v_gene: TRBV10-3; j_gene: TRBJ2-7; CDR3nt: TGTGCCGGCGGGACAGGGGTACCCTACGAGCAGTACTTC; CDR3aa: CAGGTGVPYEQYF
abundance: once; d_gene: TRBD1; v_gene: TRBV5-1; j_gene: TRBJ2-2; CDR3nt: TGCGCCAGCAGCGTAGGACAGGGAAACGGGGAGCTGTTTTTT; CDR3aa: CASSVGQGNGELFF
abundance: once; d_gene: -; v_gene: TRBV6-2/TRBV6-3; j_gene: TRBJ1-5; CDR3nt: TGTGCCAGCAGCCCCCGGGGGAATCAGCCCCAGCATTTT; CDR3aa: CASSPRGNQPQHF
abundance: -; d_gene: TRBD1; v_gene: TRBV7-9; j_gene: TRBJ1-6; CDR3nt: TGTGCCAGCAGCCTGGGACAGGCTTATAATTCACCCCTCCACTTT; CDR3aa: CASSLGQAYNSPLHF
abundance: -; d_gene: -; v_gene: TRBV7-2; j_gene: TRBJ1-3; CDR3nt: TGTGCCAGCAGCTTACCAACCACCCGGGGCTCTGGAAACACCATATATTTT; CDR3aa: CASSLPTTRGSGNTIYF
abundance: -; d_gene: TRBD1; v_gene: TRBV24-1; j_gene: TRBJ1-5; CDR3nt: TGTGCCACCAGTGGGGACAGGGGCAATCAGCCCCAGCATTTT; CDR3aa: CATSGDRGNQPQHF
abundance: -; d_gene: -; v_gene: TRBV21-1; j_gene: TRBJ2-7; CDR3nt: TGTGCCAGCAGCACCCGGACGGACACCTACGAGCAGTACTTC; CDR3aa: CASSTRTDTYEQYF
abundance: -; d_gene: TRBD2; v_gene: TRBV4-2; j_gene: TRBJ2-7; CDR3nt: TGTGCCAGCAGCCAAGCCGCTAGCGGGGGTAACGAGCAGTACTTC; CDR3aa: CASSQAASGGNEQYF
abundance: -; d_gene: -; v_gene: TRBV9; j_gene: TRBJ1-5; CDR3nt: TGTGCCAGCAGCGTAGGGGAGGGTCAGCCCCAGCATTTT; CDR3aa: CASSVGEGQPQHF
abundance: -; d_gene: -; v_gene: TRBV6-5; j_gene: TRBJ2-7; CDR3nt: TGTGCCACCCGCCGGGGGTACGAGCAGTACTTC; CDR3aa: CATRRGYEQYF
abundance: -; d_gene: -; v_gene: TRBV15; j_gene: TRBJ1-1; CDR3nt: TGTCCCATAGGGGGGAACACTGAAGCTTTCTTT; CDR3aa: CPIGGNTEAFF
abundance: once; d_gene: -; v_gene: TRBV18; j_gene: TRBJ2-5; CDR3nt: TGTGCCAGCTCACCACGACCCCAGGGGTCGGGGGAGACCCAGTACTTC; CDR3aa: CASSPRPQGSGETQYF
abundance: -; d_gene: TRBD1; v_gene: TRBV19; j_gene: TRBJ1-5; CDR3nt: TGTGCCAGTAGGGGGACAGGGCCTAGCAATCAGCCCCAGCATTTT; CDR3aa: CASRGTGPSNQPQHF
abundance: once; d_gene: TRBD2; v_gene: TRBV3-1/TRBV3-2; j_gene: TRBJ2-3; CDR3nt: TGTGCCAGCAGCCAGGGACGGACTAGCGGATCACTCACAGATACGCAGTATTTT; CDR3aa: CASSQGRTSGSLTDTQYF
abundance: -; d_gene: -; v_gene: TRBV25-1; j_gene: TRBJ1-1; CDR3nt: TGTGCCAGCAGTGATCGTTTAGAAGCTTTCTTT; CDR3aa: CASSDRLEAFF
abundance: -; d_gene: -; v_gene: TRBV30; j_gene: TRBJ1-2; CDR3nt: TGTGCCTGGAGAGTTGGAGTCTATGGCTACACCTTC; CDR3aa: CAWRVGVYGYTF
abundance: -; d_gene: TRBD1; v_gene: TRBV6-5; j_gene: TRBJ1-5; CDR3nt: TGTGCCAGCAGCCTAGACAGGGCAAATCAGCCCCAGCATTTT; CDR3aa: CASSLDRANQPQHF
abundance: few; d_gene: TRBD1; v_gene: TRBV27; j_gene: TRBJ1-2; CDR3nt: TGTGCCAGCAGGGATAGACAGGGAATCTACACCTTC; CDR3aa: CASRDRQGIYTF
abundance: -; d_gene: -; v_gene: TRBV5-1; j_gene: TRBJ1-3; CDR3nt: TGCGCCAGCAGACCCGACAGCGCATCTGGAAACACCATATATTTT; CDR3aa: CASRPDSASGNTIYF
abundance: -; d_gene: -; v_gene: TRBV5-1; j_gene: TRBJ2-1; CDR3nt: TGCGCCAGCAGCTTGGGGGCAGGGATGACCTACAATGAGCAGTTCTTC; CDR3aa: CASSLGAGMTYNEQFF
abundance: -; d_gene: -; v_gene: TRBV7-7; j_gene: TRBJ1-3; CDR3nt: TGTGCCAGCAGCTTAGGAGGAAGTGGAAACACCATATATTTT; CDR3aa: CASSLGGSGNTIYF
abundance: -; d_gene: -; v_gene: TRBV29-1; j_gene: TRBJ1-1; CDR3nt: TGCAGCGTTGACTCTACGACAGAACCTGAAGCTTTCTTT; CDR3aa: CSVDSTTEPEAFF
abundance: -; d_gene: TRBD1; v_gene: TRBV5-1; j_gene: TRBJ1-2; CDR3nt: TGCGCCAGCAGCTTGGCCGGGACAGGGGGCGGCTACACCTTC; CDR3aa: CASSLAGTGGGYTF
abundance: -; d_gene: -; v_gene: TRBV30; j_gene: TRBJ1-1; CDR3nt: TGTGCCTGGAGCTTATTGACTGAAGCTTTCTTT; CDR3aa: CAWSLLTEAFF
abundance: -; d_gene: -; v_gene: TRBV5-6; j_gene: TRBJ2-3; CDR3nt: TGTGCCAGCAGCTCGGGACTTCAGACGGATACGCAGTATTTT; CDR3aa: CASSSGLQTDTQYF
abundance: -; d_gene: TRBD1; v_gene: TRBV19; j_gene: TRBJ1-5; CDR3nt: TGTGCCAGTAGTTTGGGATCAGGGGGGAGCAATCAGCCCCAGCATTTT; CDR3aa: CASSLGSGGSNQPQHF
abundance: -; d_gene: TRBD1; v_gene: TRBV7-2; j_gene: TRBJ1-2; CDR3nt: TGTGCCAGCAGGTCCCCCGGGACAGGGGGCCGTGGCTACACCTTC; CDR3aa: CASRSPGTGGRGYTF
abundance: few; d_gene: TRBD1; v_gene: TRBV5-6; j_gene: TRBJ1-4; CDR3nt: TGTGCCAGCAGCCCCGGGACAGGGGGCCGTTTCGGGGAAAAACTGTTTTTT; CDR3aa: CASSPGTGGRFGEKLFF
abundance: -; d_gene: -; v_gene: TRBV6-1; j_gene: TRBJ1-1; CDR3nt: TGTGCCAGCAGTGATTCATCAAACACTGAAGCTTTCTTT; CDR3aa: CASSDSSNTEAFF
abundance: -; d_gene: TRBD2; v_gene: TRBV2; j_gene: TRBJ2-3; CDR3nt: TGTGCCAGCACCCTAAGCGGGGGGATCACAGATACGCAGTATTTT; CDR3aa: CASTLSGGITDTQYF
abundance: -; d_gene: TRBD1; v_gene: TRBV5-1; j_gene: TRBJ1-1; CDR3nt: TGCGCCAGCAGCGCTCGGGACAGGGGGGACACTGAAGCTTTCTTT; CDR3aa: CASSARDRGDTEAFF
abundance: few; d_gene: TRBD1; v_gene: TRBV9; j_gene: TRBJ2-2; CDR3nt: TGTGCCAGCAGTAACCCGGGACAGGGGGTTCCTCAGCTGTTTTTT; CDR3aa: CASSNPGQGVPQLFF
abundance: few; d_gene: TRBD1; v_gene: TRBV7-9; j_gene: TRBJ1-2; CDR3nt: TGTGCCAGCAGCTCCCGTGGGGACAGGGGGTACTATGGCTACACCTTC; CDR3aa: CASSSRGDRGYYGYTF
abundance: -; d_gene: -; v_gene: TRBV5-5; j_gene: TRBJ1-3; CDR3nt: TGTGCCAGCAGCTTGGCGACAGAGGGGGACACCATATATTTT; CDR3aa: CASSLATEGDTIYF